The 14 T cell receptor beta chains listed next were all sequenced from one sample in a study of identical twins. Using its own MiXCR run on the 5' RACE reads, TCRdb lists one record per CDR3 protein. The sample holds some 600,000 distinct CDR3 sequences, just over 7% seen once. This same sample was also taken into another study, of yellow fever vaccine responses in identical twins.

Sequencing was done on a sample of PBMCs. All receptors derive from a woman aged 18-29 years in good health.

The rearrangement links TRBV6-1 to TRBJ2-2; possibly TRBD1 for D (6 bases). The CDR3 totals 16 residues. With 6 bases removed from V and 0 bases from J, the gap between germline ends came to 14 bases. Germline CDR1 and CDR2: MNHNS and SASEGT. CDR3 nucleotide sequence: TGTGCCAGCAGACCCTACGGGACACCGAACACCGGGGAGCTGTTTTTT. Translation: CASRPYGTPNTGELFF.

This clonotype was seen a handful of times. CDR3 DNA: TGTGCCAGCGGGACAGGTGGGGCCGGGGAGCTGTTTTTT. Its translation: CASGTGGAGELFF. The J gene is TRBJ2-2, the V gene TRBV7-6, with 8 bases identical to TRBD1. CDR3 size: 13 residues. The V segment lost 8 bases and the J segment 6 bases; nucleotides outside the gene matches: 5. CDR1 is SGHVS and CDR2 is FNYEAQ in the germline V gene.

The chain carries TRBV15 and TRBJ1-1, with 7 bases matching TRBD1. The CDR3 contains 16 residues. J lost 5 bases, V lost 3 bases, and 12 bases had no gene match. Germline assignment: CDR1 LNHNV and CDR2 YYDKDF (reference sequence). The CDR3 coding sequence is TGTGCCACCAGCAGGGATGCCCCAGGGGGGGGGACTGAAGCTTTCTTT. Its protein is CATSRDAPGGGTEAFF.

J is TRBJ1-1 and V is TRBV27, with no clear D. Germline lookup yields CDR1 MNHEY and CDR2 SMNVEV (reference sequence). Trimming removed 5 bases from V and 2 bases from J, with 15 bases in between. This CDR3 contains 15 residues. For the CDR3, the DNA is TGTGCCAGCAGTCGGGAGACCCTCGCCAACACTGAAGCTTTCTTT. Translating gives CASSRETLANTEAFF.

This clonotype was observed a handful of times. The chain is built from TRBV6-1 and TRBJ2-6; maybe TRBD1 (6 bases). This CDR3 comprises 19 residues. Trimming took 6 bases from V and 0 from J, leaving 21 bases between them. Germline V gene data show CDR1 as MNHNS and CDR2 as SASEGT. The CDR3 DNA reads as TGTGCCAGCAGCCCCCAGGGGAACCCTCTTTTCTCTGGGGCCAACGTCCTGACTTTC. This translates into CASSPQGNPLFSGANVLTF.

Only a few counts were recorded for this clonotype. CDR3 amino acids: CASSRLMTSGGAYNEQFF. DNA of the CDR3: TGTGCCAGCAGCCGCCTGATGACTAGCGGGGGGGCTTACAATGAGCAGTTCTTC. This chain links TRBV11-1 with TRBJ2-1, with 14 bases fitting TRBD2. J gave up 4 bases and V 5 bases, and 10 bases lay outside the gene matches. Germline CDR1 SGHAT, CDR2 FQDESV (reference sequence). The CDR3 totals 18 residues.

The genes are TRBV28 and TRBJ2-7, with 10 bases aligning to TRBD2. This CDR3 is 16 amino acids long. V shed 1 base, J shed 3 bases, and the junction held 6 bases outside the gene matches. Germline CDR1 and CDR2: MDHEN and SYDVKM. The CDR3 region is CASSLYVTSGFYEQYF. DNA for the CDR3: TGTGCCAGCAGTTTATATGTGACTAGCGGGTTCTACGAGCAGTACTTC. The full variable domain, completed using reference TRBV28 and TRBJ2-7, is DVKVTQSSRYLVKRTGEKVFLECVQDMDHENMFWYRQDPGLGLRLIYFSYDVKMKEKGDIPEGYSVSREKKERFSLILESASTNQTSMYLCASSLYVTSGFYEQYFGPGTRLTVT.

This clonotype was counted many times. This rearrangement joins TRBV5-5 to TRBJ2-7; tentative D call: TRBD2 (5 bases). Germline V gene lookup returns CDR1 SGHKS and CDR2 YYEKEE (reference sequence). The CDR3 totals 13 residues. The V end was cut by 1 base, the J end by 0 bases, with 5 bases between. DNA for the CDR3: TGTGCCAGCAGCTTGACTAGCTCCTACGAGCAGTACGTC. It translates to CASSLTSSYEQYV.

This clonotype was counted only a few times. This chain joins TRBV18 and TRBJ2-7, with 10 bases fitting TRBD1. V lost 3 bases, J lost 5 bases, and 7 bases stayed unmatched. CDR1 is KGHSH, CDR2 LQKENI, per germline. This CDR3 comprises 15 residues. As DNA, the CDR3 is TGTGCCAGCTCACCGACGACAGGGGGCAGGGACGAGCAGTACTTC. Its protein product is CASSPTTGGRDEQYF.

J is TRBJ1-6 and V is TRBV5-1; D gene unclear. This CDR3 comprises 15 residues. From germline, CDR1 is SGHRS and CDR2 YFSETQ. The germline V and J ends were trimmed by 0 bases and 7 bases, with 11 bases remaining between them. CDR3: CASSLDLGMNSPLHF. The CDR3 DNA follows: TGCGCCAGCAGCTTGGATTTAGGGATGAATTCACCCCTCCACTTT.

This clonotype has just a few counts. This chain uses TRBV6-1 with TRBJ2-7; TRBD1 aligns across 10 bases. The germline V gene encodes CDR1 MNHNS and CDR2 SASEGT. V shed 6 bases and J 0 bases; nucleotides not matched to a gene: 5. CDR3 length equals 15 residues. The CDR3, as DNA: TGTGCCAGCAGCCAGGGACAGGGGAGCTCCTACGAGCAGTACGTC. It yields the protein CASSQGQGSSYEQYV.

Only a few counts were recorded for this clonotype. The chain combines TRBV5-1 with TRBJ1-1, with D tentatively TRBD1 (5 bases). This CDR3 has 16 residues. The V and J ends lost 4 bases and 1 base respectively, with 17 bases between them. In germline, CDR1 is SGHRS, CDR2 YFSETQ. The chain's CDR3 is CASSLLGAPKNTEAFF. The CDR3 region has the DNA TGCGCCAGCAGCCTCCTCGGGGCACCTAAGAACACTGAAGCTTTCTTT.

The chain joins TRBV6-5 to TRBJ2-7; D not certain. Germline CDR1 is MNHEY and CDR2 is SVGAGI. This CDR3 spans 14 amino acids. The V and J ends lost 0 bases and 2 bases respectively, with 8 bases between them. The CDR3 is CASSYSQLTYEQYF. The CDR3, as DNA: TGTGCCAGCAGTTACTCCCAGTTAACCTACGAGCAGTACTTC.

This clonotype was counted many times. The rearrangement uses TRBV6-4 and TRBJ2-4; a possible D gene is TRBD1 (5 bases). There are 14 residues in the CDR3. The ends were cut back, 7 bases at V and 1 base at J, with 11 bases in the middle. Germline CDR1 and CDR2: MRHNA and SNTAGT. The DNA of the CDR3 is TGTGCCAGCACCGAACAGGAGGCCAAAAACATTCAGTACTTC. Translating gives CASTEQEAKNIQYF.